This T cell receptor beta chain was identified during a study of tumor and adjacent non-tumor tissue in lung cancer. On the study more broadly: Stage I to III disease affected over nine men and roughly five women aged roughly 31 to 85. Findings of the study overall: Patients with more diverse tumor TCRs had worse survival. Tumor repertoires had a smaller top 100 clone share than normal lung.

The CDR3 sequence is 18 residues long. CDR1 SGHAT and CDR2 FQNNGV come from the germline V gene. Worth noting for this clonotype: Its antigen remains unidentified. At one boundary the junction diverges from the germline segment, which might be a read error.

A modified ARM-PCR protocol with three rounds of nested PCR amplified TCRbeta. Each CDR3 protein is one row after TCRdb ran MiXCR on the multiplex PCR reads. The data contain 75,000 to 80,000 distinct CDR3 sequences, about 80% of them singletons. The template was RNA from unsorted bulk tissue. More than 3 cm separated this lung sample from the edge of the tumor. Newly diagnosed lung cancer patients had thoracic surgery in China, August–November 2014, without prior chemotherapy. The chain joins TRBV11-2 to TRBJ1-1; 7 bases map to TRBD1. The sample taken for sequencing was distant non-tumor lung tissue. This receptor was taken from a man aged 65-85 years with non-small cell lung cancer. The CDR3 loop reads CAGSRGGAGPWGNTDAFF. CDR3 nucleotides: TGTGCCGGCAGTCGAGGGGGCGCAGGTCCCTGGGGGAACACTGACGCTTTCTTT.